The entry below describes one T cell receptor beta chain. The sample is drawn from a study of blood T cell repertoires in COVID-19. On the study more broadly: Donors in the United States, Italy and Spain gave samples during acute or convalescent COVID-19. T cells, B-cell-depleted T cells, or PBMCs supplied cDNA or gDNA.

The CDR3 is 16 amino acids. The junction had 8 bases not matched to a gene; V was cut back by 0 bases and J by 7 bases. CDR1 and CDR2 from the germline V gene are SGHNT and YYREEE (reference sequence). In the source study's methods: Amplification with reference gene primers provided the estimates of nucleated cell counts. Repertoires were generated with immunoSEQ multiplex PCR, while TCRdb's copy carries only in-frame clones and drops some. That table is the source of V, J and clone size, and D and trimming were worked out from the DNA. The data hold under 150,000 clones, with 85% observed a single time.

The clonotype was recovered from a human donor in a cohort sampled during active COVID-19. Sequences were obtained from peripheral blood. The chain combines TRBV5-4 with TRBJ2-2, with TRBD1 matching over 8 bases. CDR3 sequence reads: CASSLVAGGAVGELFF. As DNA, the CDR3 is TGTGCCAGCAGCTTGGTGGCAGGGGGCGCAGTCGGGGAGCTGTTTTTT.